The source of this TCR beta chain is a study of blood T cell repertoires in COVID-19. Original processing notes: Estimated nucleated cell counts came from reference gene primer amplification. Repertoires were generated with immunoSEQ multiplex PCR, while TCRdb's copy carries only in-frame clones and drops some. For V, J and clone size, that table is used; D and trimming come from the DNA. The profile shows under 500,000 clones, about 89% of them singletons. With 4 bases removed from V and 2 bases from J, the gap between germline ends came to 11 bases. Germline values: CDR1 SEHNR, CDR2 FQNEAQ (reference sequence). CDR3 length equals 15 residues.

The sequencing input was peripheral blood. This rearrangement joins TRBV7-9 to TRBJ2-2; no reliable D call. This TCR derives from a woman aged 25-40 years with acute or convalescent COVID-19. The CDR3 is CASSSAWANTGELFF. CDR3 in DNA: TGTGCCAGCAGCTCCGCGTGGGCCAACACCGGGGAGCTGTTTTTT.